This T cell receptor beta chain stems from a study of T cells in narcolepsy (dated by TCRdb to 2016 to 2018). About the study as a whole: The study enrolled patients with narcolepsy type 1 or type 2 (NT1, NT2) together with healthy control donors. The study used TCR Vbeta sequencing to track clonotypes in blood and CSF while looking for autoreactive T cells in narcolepsy patients that target self-antigens of hypocretin neurons (hypocretin, TRIB2).

Overall results and qualifications from the work: According to the report, autoreactive clonotypes were detected serially in the blood of the same patients and of different patients, but not in healthy controls. HCRT-specific and TRIB2-specific autoreactive clonotypes were highlighted in plots that compared CD4+ T cell clonotypes in CSF versus blood from the same patient. Numbers of sequenced blood memory CD4+ clonotypes were comparable, averaging about 40,000 in patients and some 33,000 in controls. Certain blood memory CD4+ repertoires from patients and controls had no sequences that matched autoreactive T cell clones.

Remarks on this clone: Its recognized antigen is unknown. No much larger clonotype is one base removed from it; base qualities were not supplied.

Library creation used the immunoSEQ multiplex PCR assay. Sourced from immuneACCESS, this table was stored by TCRdb with only in-frame sequences that have V and J called. A share of the clones is absent; for the studies checked, an unresolved V gene accounts for under half, and the remainder has no known explanation. The sample table contains around 30,000 clones; only one count was recorded for just under 80% of them. Together, the top ten hold less than 1.5% of the sample. For TCR Vbeta sequencing, memory CD4+ T cells were sorted ex vivo from the peripheral blood of narcolepsy patients and healthy controls. From the germline V gene (reference sequence), CDR1 is GTSNPN and CDR2 is SVGIG. Its CDR3 holds 15 amino acids, cysteine through phenylalanine. Only the CDR3 DNA stays, 45 bases, in frame from base 1. Cut back by 2 bases and 0 bases, the V and J ends lie 11 bases apart.

The sequence was collected from a human donor with narcolepsy. The sequence links TRBV30 to TRBJ1-3; tentative D gene TRBD1, with 6 bases matching. The material sequenced was CD45RA- memory CD4+ T cells from PBMCs. Read against the paper, the sample's cell subset or site label means: memory T cells sorted ex vivo from peripheral blood. CDR3 reads: CAWSSQGYSGNTIYF. In nucleotides, the sequence is TGTGCCTGGAGTTCGCAGGGGTACTCTGGAAACACCATATATTTT.